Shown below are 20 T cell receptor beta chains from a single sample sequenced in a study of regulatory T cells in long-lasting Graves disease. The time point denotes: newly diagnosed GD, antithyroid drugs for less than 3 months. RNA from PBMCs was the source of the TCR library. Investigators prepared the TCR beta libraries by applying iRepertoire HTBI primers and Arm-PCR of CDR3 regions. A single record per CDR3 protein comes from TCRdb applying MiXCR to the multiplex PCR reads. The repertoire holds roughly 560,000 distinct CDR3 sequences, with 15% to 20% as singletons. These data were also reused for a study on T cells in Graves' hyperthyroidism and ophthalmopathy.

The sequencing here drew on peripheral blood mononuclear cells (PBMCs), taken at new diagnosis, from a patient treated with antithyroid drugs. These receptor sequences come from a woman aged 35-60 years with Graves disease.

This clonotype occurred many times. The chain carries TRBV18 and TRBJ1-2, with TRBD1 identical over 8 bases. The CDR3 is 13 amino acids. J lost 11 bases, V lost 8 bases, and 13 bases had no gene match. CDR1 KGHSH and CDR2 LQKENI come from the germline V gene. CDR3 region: CASPGTGVLKYTF. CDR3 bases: TGTGCCAGCCCTGGGACAGGTGTATTGAAGTACACCTTC.

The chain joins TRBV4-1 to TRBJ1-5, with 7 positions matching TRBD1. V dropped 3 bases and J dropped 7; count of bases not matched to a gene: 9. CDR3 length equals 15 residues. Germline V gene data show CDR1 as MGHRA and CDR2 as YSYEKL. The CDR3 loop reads CASSHTGVVGQPQHF. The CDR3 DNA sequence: TGCGCCAGCAGCCACACAGGGGTGGTAGGGCAGCCCCAGCATTTT.

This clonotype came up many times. This chain's CDR3 is CASETGTGALYEQYF. As DNA, the CDR3 is TGCGCCAGCGAAACCGGGACAGGGGCCCTCTACGAGCAGTACTTC. The V call is TRBV5-1, the J call TRBJ2-7, with TRBD1 matching 10 bases. J lost 3 bases, V lost 7 bases, and 10 bases had no gene match. CDR3 length: 15 amino acids. CDR1 and CDR2 from the germline V gene are SGHRS and YFSETQ. The entire variable domain, with the rest obtained from reference TRBV5-1 and TRBJ2-7, is as follows: KAGVTQTPRYLIKTRGQQVTLSCSPISGHRSVSWYQQTPGQGLQFLFEYFSETQRNKGNFPGRFSGRQFSNSRSEMNVSTLELGDSALYLCASETGTGALYEQYFGPGTRLTVT.

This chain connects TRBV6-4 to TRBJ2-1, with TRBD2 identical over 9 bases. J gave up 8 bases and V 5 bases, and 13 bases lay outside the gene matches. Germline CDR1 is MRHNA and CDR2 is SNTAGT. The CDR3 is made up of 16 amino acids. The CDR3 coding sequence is TGTGCCAGCAGTCGCTCTGGCGGGGGGGCCATTTATGAGCAGTTCTTC. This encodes CASSRSGGGAIYEQFF.

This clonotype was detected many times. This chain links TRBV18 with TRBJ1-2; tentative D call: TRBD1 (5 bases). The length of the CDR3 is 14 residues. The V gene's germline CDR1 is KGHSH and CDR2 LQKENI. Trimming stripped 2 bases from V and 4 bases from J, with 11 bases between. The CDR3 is CASSPGEGAYGYTF. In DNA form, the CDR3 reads TGTGCCAGCTCACCAGGCGAAGGGGCCTATGGCTACACCTTC.

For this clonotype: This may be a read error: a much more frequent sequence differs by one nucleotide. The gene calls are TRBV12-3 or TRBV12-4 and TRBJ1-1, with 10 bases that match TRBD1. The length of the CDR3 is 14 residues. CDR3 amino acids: CAGSPTGGITEAFF. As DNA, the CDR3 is TGTGCCGGCAGCCCGACAGGGGGCATAACTGAAGCTTTCTTT.

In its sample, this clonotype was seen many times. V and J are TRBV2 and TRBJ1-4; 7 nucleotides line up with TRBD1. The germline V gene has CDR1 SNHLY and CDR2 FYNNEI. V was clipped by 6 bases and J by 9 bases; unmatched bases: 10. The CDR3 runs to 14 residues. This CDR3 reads CASSLRDSHQKLFF. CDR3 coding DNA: TGTGCCAGCAGCCTCCGGGACAGCCATCAAAAACTGTTTTTT. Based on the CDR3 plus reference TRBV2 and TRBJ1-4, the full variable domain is EPEVTQTPSHQVTQMGQEVILRCVPISNHLYFYWYRQILGQKVEFLVSFYNNEISEKSEIFDDQFSVERPDGSNFTLKIRSTKLEDSAMYFCASSLRDSHQKLFFGSGTQLSVL.

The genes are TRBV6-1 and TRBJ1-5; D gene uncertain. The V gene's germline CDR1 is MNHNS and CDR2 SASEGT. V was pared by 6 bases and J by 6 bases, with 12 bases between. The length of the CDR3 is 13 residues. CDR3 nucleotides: TGTGCCAGCAGCCGGACGGAGTTTCAGCCCCAGCATTTT. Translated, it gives CASSRTEFQPQHF.

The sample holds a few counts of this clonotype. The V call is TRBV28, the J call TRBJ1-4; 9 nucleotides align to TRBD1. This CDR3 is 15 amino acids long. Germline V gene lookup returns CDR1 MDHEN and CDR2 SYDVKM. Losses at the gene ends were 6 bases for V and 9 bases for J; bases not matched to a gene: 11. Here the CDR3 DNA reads TGTGCCAGCAGCTTCCCCGGACAGGGGAAGCAAAAACTGTTTTTT. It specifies CASSFPGQGKQKLFF.

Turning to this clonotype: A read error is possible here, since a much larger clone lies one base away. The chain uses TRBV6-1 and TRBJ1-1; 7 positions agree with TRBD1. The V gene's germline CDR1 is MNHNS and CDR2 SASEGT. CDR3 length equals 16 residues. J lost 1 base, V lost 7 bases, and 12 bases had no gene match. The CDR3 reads CASIPDRISRNTEAFF. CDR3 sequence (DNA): TGTGCCAGCATCCCGGACAGGATTTCCAGGAACACTGAAGCTTTCTTT.

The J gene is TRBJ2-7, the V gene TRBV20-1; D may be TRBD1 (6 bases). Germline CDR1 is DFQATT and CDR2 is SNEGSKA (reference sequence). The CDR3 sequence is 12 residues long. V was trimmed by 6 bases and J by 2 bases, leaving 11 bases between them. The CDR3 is CSAPGDTYEQYF. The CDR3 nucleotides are TGCAGTGCCCCCGGGGACACCTACGAGCAGTACTTC.

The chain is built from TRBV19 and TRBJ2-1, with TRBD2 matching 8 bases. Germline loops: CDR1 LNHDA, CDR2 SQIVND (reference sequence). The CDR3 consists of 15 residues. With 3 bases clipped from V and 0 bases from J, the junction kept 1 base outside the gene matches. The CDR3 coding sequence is TGTGCCAGTAGTATCGGGACTAGCTCCTACAATGAGCAGTTCTTC. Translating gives CASSIGTSSYNEQFF.

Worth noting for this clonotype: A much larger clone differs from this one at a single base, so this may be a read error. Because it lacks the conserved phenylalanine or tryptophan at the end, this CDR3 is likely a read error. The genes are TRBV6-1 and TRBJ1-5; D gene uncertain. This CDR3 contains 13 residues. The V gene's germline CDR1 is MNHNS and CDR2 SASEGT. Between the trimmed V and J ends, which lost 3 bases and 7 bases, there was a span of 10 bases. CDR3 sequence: CASSELAGQPQHL. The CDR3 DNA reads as TGTGCCAGCAGTGAGCTAGCTGGACAGCCCCAGCATCTT.

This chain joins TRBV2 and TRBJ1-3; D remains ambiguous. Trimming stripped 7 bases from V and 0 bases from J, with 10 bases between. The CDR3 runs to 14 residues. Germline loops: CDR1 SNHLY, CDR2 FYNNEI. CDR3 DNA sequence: TGTGCCAGCAATGGGTTATCCTCTGGAAACACCATATATTTT. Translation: CASNGLSSGNTIYF. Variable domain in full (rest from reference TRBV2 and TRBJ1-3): EPEVTQTPSHQVTQMGQEVILRCVPISNHLYFYWYRQILGQKVEFLVSFYNNEISEKSEIFDDQFSVERPDGSNFTLKIRSTKLEDSAMYFCASNGLSSGNTIYFGEGSWLTVV.

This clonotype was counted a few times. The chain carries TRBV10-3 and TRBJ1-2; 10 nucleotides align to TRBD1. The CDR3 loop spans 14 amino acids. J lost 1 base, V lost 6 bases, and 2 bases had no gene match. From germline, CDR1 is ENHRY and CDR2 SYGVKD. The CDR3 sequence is CAIRRTGGNYGYTF. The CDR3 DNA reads TGTGCCATCAGACGGACAGGGGGTAACTATGGCTACACCTTC.

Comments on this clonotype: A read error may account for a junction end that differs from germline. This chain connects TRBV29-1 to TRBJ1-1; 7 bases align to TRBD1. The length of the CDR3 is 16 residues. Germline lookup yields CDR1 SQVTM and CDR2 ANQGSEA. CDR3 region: CSVAIPTGAVNTEAFF. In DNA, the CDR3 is TGCAGCGTCGCGATCCCTACAGGGGCCGTGAATACTGAAGCTTTCTTT.

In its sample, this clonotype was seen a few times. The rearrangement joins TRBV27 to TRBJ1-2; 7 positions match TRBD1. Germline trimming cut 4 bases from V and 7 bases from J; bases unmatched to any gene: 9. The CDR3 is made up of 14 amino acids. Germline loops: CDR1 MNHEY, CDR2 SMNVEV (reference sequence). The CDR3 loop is CASSSPKQGPGYTF. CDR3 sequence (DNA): TGTGCCAGCAGTTCCCCCAAACAGGGGCCTGGCTACACCTTC.

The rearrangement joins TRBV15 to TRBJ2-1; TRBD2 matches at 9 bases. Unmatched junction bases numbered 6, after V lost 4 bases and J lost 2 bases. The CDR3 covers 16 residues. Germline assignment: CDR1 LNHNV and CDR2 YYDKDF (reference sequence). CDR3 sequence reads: CATSTAGGGPYNEQFF. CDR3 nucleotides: TGTGCCACCAGCACGGCGGGGGGGGGACCCTACAATGAGCAGTTCTTC.

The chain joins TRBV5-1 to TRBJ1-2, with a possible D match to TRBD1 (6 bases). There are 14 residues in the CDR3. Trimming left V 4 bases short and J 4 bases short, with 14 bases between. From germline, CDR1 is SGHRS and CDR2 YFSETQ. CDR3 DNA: TGCGCCAGCAGCAAGACCCAGGGGACCTATGGCTACACCTTC. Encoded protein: CASSKTQGTYGYTF.

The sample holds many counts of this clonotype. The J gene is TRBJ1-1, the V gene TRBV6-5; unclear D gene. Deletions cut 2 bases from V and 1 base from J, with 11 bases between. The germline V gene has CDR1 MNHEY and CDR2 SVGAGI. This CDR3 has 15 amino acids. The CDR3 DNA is TGTGCCAGCAGTTACGGAGGAGTGGAGAACACTGAAGCTTTCTTT. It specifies CASSYGGVENTEAFF.